Sequencing of this T cell receptor beta chain was carried out in a study of shared T cell receptors in the human thymus. Germline V gene lookup returns CDR1 MDHEN and CDR2 SYDVKM. V shed 2 bases and J shed 6 bases, with 26 bases lying between them. The CDR3 runs to 18 residues. This table comes from immunoSEQ multiplex PCR, and its TCRdb copy is limited to in-frame clones, with some not included. The profile shows 700,000 or so clones, approximately 85% of them singletons. These data also featured in a second study, about human thymus T cells. That source reports: The source of the thymus tissue was resections taken during corrective heart surgery. Across thymic and blood repertoires, the usage of V and J genes appeared to be biased.

The gene calls are TRBV28 and TRBJ2-7, with D maybe TRBD2 (5 bases). The sequenced material came from thymocytes. The sequence was obtained from a girl less than two years old with a congenital heart defect. CDR3 loop: CASSLRDTGPGARGEQYF. The CDR3, as DNA: TGTGCCAGCAGTTTAAGAGACACCGGCCCCGGCGCCCGGGGCGAGCAGTACTTC.